Only one count was recorded for the clone carrying this TCR beta chain. The method was immunoSEQ multiplex PCR; TCRdb's version includes in-frame clones alone and lacks a portion of them. The repertoire holds tens of thousands of clones, with 75% to 90% as singletons. Trimming took 0 bases from V and 6 from J, leaving 15 bases between them. This CDR3 region has 17 residues. This entry belongs to a study of T cell changes during pregnancy in multiple sclerosis. The source of this sequence is a female donor with multiple sclerosis, enrolled in a pregnancy study. The source was CD8+ T cells from peripheral blood mononuclear cells, collected after pregnancy. The V and J genes are TRBV6-7 and TRBJ1-6; no definite D call. TRBV6-7 is labeled an ORF, and its function is uncertain. The CDR3 DNA reads as TGTGCCAGCAGTTACTCGATTGCATGGGCCCTTAATTCACCCCTCCACTTT. This encodes CASSYSIAWALNSPLHF.